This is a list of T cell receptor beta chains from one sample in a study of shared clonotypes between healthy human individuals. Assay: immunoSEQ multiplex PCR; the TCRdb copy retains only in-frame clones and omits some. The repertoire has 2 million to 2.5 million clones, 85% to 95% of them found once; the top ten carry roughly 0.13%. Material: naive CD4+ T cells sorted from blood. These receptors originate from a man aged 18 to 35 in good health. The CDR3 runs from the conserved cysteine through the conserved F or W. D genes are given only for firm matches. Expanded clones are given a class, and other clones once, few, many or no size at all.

cdr3_aa: CASSDPGQGITGELFF
cdr3_nt: TGCGCCAGCAGCGACCCGGGACAGGGGATCACCGGGGAGCTGTTTTTT
d_call: TRBD1
clone_size: -
v_call: TRBV5-1
j_call: TRBJ2-2

cdr3_aa: CASGSSRKTPDLPGELFF
cdr3_nt: TGTGCTAGTGGTTCCTCACGGAAGACTCCCGATCTTCCCGGGGAGCTGTTTTTT
d_call: -
clone_size: -
v_call: TRBV12-5
j_call: TRBJ2-2

cdr3_aa: CASSRTSGHNEQFF
cdr3_nt: TGTGCCAGTAGTCGGACTAGCGGACACAATGAGCAGTTCTTC
d_call: TRBD2
clone_size: once
v_call: TRBV19
j_call: TRBJ2-1

cdr3_aa: CSGAHTGELFF
cdr3_nt: TGCAGCGGAGCACACACCGGGGAGCTGTTTTTT
d_call: -
clone_size: once
v_call: TRBV29-1
j_call: TRBJ2-2

cdr3_aa: CASSERDLYYGYTF
cdr3_nt: TGTGCCAGCAGTGAAAGGGACCTATACTATGGCTACACCTTC
d_call: -
clone_size: once
v_call: TRBV2
j_call: TRBJ1-2

cdr3_aa: CASSGGSPGTQYF
cdr3_nt: TGTGCCAGCAGTGGGGGGAGCCCGGGGACCCAGTACTTC
d_call: -
clone_size: -
v_call: TRBV2
j_call: TRBJ2-5

cdr3_aa: CASSMRNRDTSNQPQHF
cdr3_nt: TGCGCCAGCAGTATGAGAAACCGGGACACTAGCAATCAGCCCCAGCATTTT
d_call: -
clone_size: -
v_call: TRBV10-1
j_call: TRBJ1-5

cdr3_aa: CAWTQGSGAYGYTF
cdr3_nt: TGTGCCTGGACCCAGGGGTCAGGGGCCTATGGCTACACCTTC
d_call: -
clone_size: -
v_call: TRBV30
j_call: TRBJ1-2

cdr3_aa: CAITQGLAYEQYF
cdr3_nt: TGTGCCATAACACAGGGACTAGCTTACGAGCAGTACTTC
d_call: TRBD2
clone_size: -
v_call: TRBV6-6
j_call: TRBJ2-7

cdr3_aa: CASSEQPLAGTNTGELFF
cdr3_nt: TGTGCCAGCAGCGAACAGCCCTTAGCGGGCACGAACACCGGGGAGCTGTTTTTT
d_call: TRBD2
clone_size: -
v_call: TRBV7-3
j_call: TRBJ2-2

cdr3_aa: CASSSGRPETQYF
cdr3_nt: TGTGCCAGCAGCTCGGGACGGCCAGAGACCCAGTACTTC
d_call: -
clone_size: -
v_call: TRBV5-6
j_call: TRBJ2-5

cdr3_aa: CASSYSSLGQETQYF
cdr3_nt: TGTGCCAGCAGTTACAGCTCGCTAGGGCAAGAGACCCAGTACTTC
d_call: -
clone_size: -
v_call: TRBV6-5
j_call: TRBJ2-5

cdr3_aa: CASGRGSLSGANVLTF
cdr3_nt: TGTGCCAGCGGAAGGGGCAGCCTCTCTGGGGCCAACGTCCTGACTTTC
d_call: -
clone_size: -
v_call: TRBV28
j_call: TRBJ2-6

cdr3_aa: CATSKAGKEETQYF
cdr3_nt: TGTGCCACCAGCAAGGCAGGGAAGGAAGAGACCCAGTACTTC
d_call: -
clone_size: -
v_call: TRBV15
j_call: TRBJ2-5

cdr3_aa: CASSLGTGGTGELFF
cdr3_nt: TGTGCCAGCAGCTTAGGGACAGGGGGCACCGGGGAGCTGTTTTTT
d_call: TRBD1
clone_size: once
v_call: TRBV11-3
j_call: TRBJ2-2

cdr3_aa: CASKMRAGIYEQYF
cdr3_nt: TGTGCCAGTAAAATGAGAGCGGGGATCTACGAGCAGTACTTC
d_call: TRBD2
clone_size: -
v_call: TRBV19
j_call: TRBJ2-7

cdr3_aa: CASSVGGETGELFF
cdr3_nt: TGTGCCAGCAGCGTAGGTGGGGAAACCGGGGAGCTGTTTTTT
d_call: -
clone_size: -
v_call: TRBV9
j_call: TRBJ2-2

cdr3_aa: CAISELAGPYEQYF
cdr3_nt: TGTGCCATCAGTGAGTTGGCAGGCCCCTACGAGCAGTACTTC
d_call: -
clone_size: -
v_call: TRBV10-3
j_call: TRBJ2-7

cdr3_aa: CASSGRNEKLFF
cdr3_nt: TGTGCCAGCAGTGGTCGCAATGAAAAACTGTTTTTT
d_call: -
clone_size: -
v_call: TRBV25-1
j_call: TRBJ1-4

cdr3_aa: CASSGFWQANTGELFF
cdr3_nt: TGCGCCAGCAGTGGGTTCTGGCAGGCGAACACCGGGGAGCTGTTTTTT
d_call: -
clone_size: -
v_call: TRBV10-2
j_call: TRBJ2-2

cdr3_aa: CASTGLLQSTDTQYF
cdr3_nt: TGTGCCAGCACCGGCCTGTTACAGAGCACAGATACGCAGTATTTT
d_call: -
clone_size: -
v_call: TRBV2
j_call: TRBJ2-3

cdr3_aa: CASSERGFQPQHF
cdr3_nt: TGTGCCAGCAGTGAAAGGGGGTTCCAGCCCCAGCATTTT
d_call: -
clone_size: -
v_call: TRBV6-1
j_call: TRBJ1-5

cdr3_aa: CASSSTSGGYNEQFF
cdr3_nt: TGTGCCAGCAGCTCGACTAGCGGGGGCTACAATGAGCAGTTCTTC
d_call: TRBD2
clone_size: -
v_call: TRBV11-2
j_call: TRBJ2-1

cdr3_aa: CASSPDLLSPLHF
cdr3_nt: TGTGCCAGCTCACCGGACCTTCTTTCACCCCTCCACTTT
d_call: -
clone_size: -
v_call: TRBV18
j_call: TRBJ1-6

cdr3_aa: CASTPGNYEQYF
cdr3_nt: TGTGCCAGCACCCCCGGAAACTACGAGCAGTACTTC
d_call: -
clone_size: -
v_call: TRBV21-1
j_call: TRBJ2-7

cdr3_aa: CASSRGQETQYF
cdr3_nt: TGTGCCAGCAGCCGTGGGCAAGAGACCCAGTACTTC
d_call: -
clone_size: -
v_call: TRBV6-5
j_call: TRBJ2-5

cdr3_aa: CATSRAPTDQTYEQYF
cdr3_nt: TGTGCCACCAGCAGAGCCCCGACTGACCAAACCTACGAGCAGTACTTC
d_call: -
clone_size: -
v_call: TRBV15
j_call: TRBJ2-7

cdr3_aa: CASSFLSGVGQFF
cdr3_nt: TGTGCCAGCAGCTTTTTAAGCGGGGTCGGGCAGTTCTTC
d_call: TRBD2
clone_size: -
v_call: TRBV7-2
j_call: TRBJ2-1

cdr3_aa: CASTRGTSGSGELFF
cdr3_nt: TGTGCCAGCACCCGAGGGACTAGCGGCAGCGGGGAGCTGTTTTTT
d_call: TRBD2
clone_size: once
v_call: TRBV2
j_call: TRBJ2-2

cdr3_aa: CAISAQGSQPQHF
cdr3_nt: TGTGCCATCAGTGCACAGGGGAGTCAGCCCCAGCATTTT
d_call: TRBD1
clone_size: once
v_call: TRBV10-3
j_call: TRBJ1-5

cdr3_aa: CASGRGYYGYTF
cdr3_nt: TGTGCCAGCGGCCGGGGTTACTATGGCTACACCTTC
d_call: -
clone_size: few
v_call: TRBV2
j_call: TRBJ1-2

cdr3_aa: CASSSGNSYEQYF
cdr3_nt: TGCGCCAGCAGCTCAGGGAACTCCTACGAGCAGTACTTC
d_call: -
clone_size: -
v_call: TRBV5-1
j_call: TRBJ2-7

cdr3_aa: CASSSYRAQNSPLHF
cdr3_nt: TGTGCCAGCAGCTCTTACCGGGCCCAGAATTCACCCCTCCACTTT
d_call: -
clone_size: -
v_call: TRBV27
j_call: TRBJ1-6

cdr3_aa: CASQLHSGNTIYF
cdr3_nt: TGTGCCAGCCAGCTACACTCTGGAAACACCATATATTTT
d_call: -
clone_size: -
v_call: TRBV6-5
j_call: TRBJ1-3

cdr3_aa: CASSPLSGQGSTNEKLFF
cdr3_nt: TGTGCCAGTAGTCCTCTTTCGGGACAGGGTTCAACTAATGAAAAACTGTTTTTT
d_call: TRBD1
clone_size: -
v_call: TRBV19
j_call: TRBJ1-4

cdr3_aa: CASRGDRGNSYTF
cdr3_nt: TGTGCCAGCAGGGGGGACAGGGGGAATAGCTACACCTTC
d_call: TRBD1
clone_size: -
v_call: TRBV28
j_call: TRBJ1-2

cdr3_aa: CASRPLGAGANVLTF
cdr3_nt: TGTGCCAGCAGACCCCTAGGGGCCGGGGCCAACGTCCTGACTTTC
d_call: -
clone_size: once
v_call: TRBV6-5
j_call: TRBJ2-6

cdr3_aa: CAISASGSPYEQYF
cdr3_nt: TGTGCCATCAGTGCCAGCGGGAGTCCCTACGAGCAGTACTTC
d_call: TRBD2
clone_size: once
v_call: TRBV10-3
j_call: TRBJ2-7

cdr3_aa: CASSPNRGGRGGSPLHF
cdr3_nt: TGTGCCAGCAGTCCCAACCGAGGGGGAAGAGGGGGTTCACCCCTCCACTTT
d_call: -
clone_size: once
v_call: TRBV28
j_call: TRBJ1-6

cdr3_aa: CASSPVASYEQYF
cdr3_nt: TGTGCCAGCAGCCCGGTTGCCAGCTACGAGCAGTACTTC
d_call: -
clone_size: -
v_call: TRBV7-9
j_call: TRBJ2-7

cdr3_aa: CASSPVGGAGYGYTF
cdr3_nt: TGTGCCAGCAGCCCTGTTGGGGGGGCAGGGTATGGCTACACCTTC
d_call: -
clone_size: -
v_call: TRBV5-6
j_call: TRBJ1-2

cdr3_aa: CASSLGTASYGYTF
cdr3_nt: TGTGCCAGCAGCTTAGGGACGGCCAGCTATGGCTACACCTTC
d_call: -
clone_size: -
v_call: TRBV11-2
j_call: TRBJ1-2

cdr3_aa: CASSQDLLAGAYEQYF
cdr3_nt: TGCGCCAGCAGCCAAGATTTACTAGCGGGGGCTTACGAGCAGTACTTC
d_call: TRBD2
clone_size: -
v_call: TRBV4-1
j_call: TRBJ2-7

cdr3_aa: CASSPLAGMSEFYEQYF
cdr3_nt: TGTGCCAGCTCACCGCTAGCGGGAATGAGTGAGTTTTACGAGCAGTACTTC
d_call: TRBD2
clone_size: -
v_call: TRBV18
j_call: TRBJ2-7

cdr3_aa: CASSPPVGSNYGYTF
cdr3_nt: TGTGCCAGCTCACCACCGGTGGGAAGTAACTATGGCTACACCTTC
d_call: -
clone_size: -
v_call: TRBV18
j_call: TRBJ1-2

cdr3_aa: CSVFVGTGNTEAFF
cdr3_nt: TGCAGCGTATTCGTCGGGACGGGGAACACTGAAGCTTTCTTT
d_call: -
clone_size: -
v_call: TRBV29-1
j_call: TRBJ1-1

cdr3_aa: CASSPITGATYNEQFF
cdr3_nt: TGTGCCAGCTCACCAATCACGGGAGCAACCTACAATGAGCAGTTCTTC
d_call: -
clone_size: -
v_call: TRBV18
j_call: TRBJ2-1

cdr3_aa: CASTRFMAAQETQYF
cdr3_nt: TGTGCCAGCACGAGATTTATGGCTGCCCAAGAGACCCAGTACTTC
d_call: -
clone_size: -
v_call: TRBV5-6
j_call: TRBJ2-5

cdr3_aa: CASSQPPGLAGGSSYNEQFF
cdr3_nt: TGCGCCAGCAGCCAACCCCCCGGGCTAGCGGGGGGGAGCTCCTACAATGAGCAGTTCTTC
d_call: TRBD2
clone_size: -
v_call: TRBV4-1
j_call: TRBJ2-1

cdr3_aa: CASSYSTTGEFKLFF
cdr3_nt: TGTGCCAGCAGTTACTCGACGACAGGGGAGTTTAAGCTGTTTTTT
d_call: TRBD1
clone_size: -
v_call: TRBV6-6
j_call: TRBJ1-4

cdr3_aa: CASSRRHSPDYEQYF
cdr3_nt: TGTGCCAGCAGCCGCCGGCACAGTCCTGACTACGAGCAGTACTTC
d_call: -
clone_size: -
v_call: TRBV5-5
j_call: TRBJ2-7

cdr3_aa: CASSLGDRIYNSPLHF
cdr3_nt: TGTGCCAGCAGCTTAGGCGACCGCATCTATAATTCACCCCTCCACTTT
d_call: -
clone_size: -
v_call: TRBV7-2
j_call: TRBJ1-6

cdr3_aa: CASSLGLGAEKLFF
cdr3_nt: TGTGCCAGCTCACTTGGCCTCGGGGCCGAAAAACTGTTTTTT
d_call: -
clone_size: -
v_call: TRBV18
j_call: TRBJ1-4

cdr3_aa: CASSPRGGNEQFF
cdr3_nt: TGCGCCAGCAGCCCTAGAGGGGGCAATGAGCAGTTCTTC
d_call: -
clone_size: -
v_call: TRBV5-1
j_call: TRBJ2-1